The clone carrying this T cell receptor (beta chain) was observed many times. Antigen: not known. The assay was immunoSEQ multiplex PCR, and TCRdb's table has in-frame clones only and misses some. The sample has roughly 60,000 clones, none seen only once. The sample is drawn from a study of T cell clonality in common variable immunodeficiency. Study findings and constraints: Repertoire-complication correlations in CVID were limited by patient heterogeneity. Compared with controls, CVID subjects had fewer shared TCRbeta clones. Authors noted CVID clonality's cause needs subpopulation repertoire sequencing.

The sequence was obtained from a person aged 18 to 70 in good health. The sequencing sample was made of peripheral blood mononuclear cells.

CDR3 sequence: CASSRRGVDRDEQFF. The covered CDR3 bases are TGTGCCAGCAGCAGACGGGGTGTGGATCGGGATGAG. The chain has TRBV28 and TRBJ2-1; maybe TRBD2 (5 bases). The sequence runs out 3 residues before the end of the CDR3; the remainder is reconstructed from the germline J gene. There are 15 residues in the CDR3. V lost 6 bases, J lost 8 bases, and 20 bases lay in between. Germline V CDR1 and CDR2: MDHEN, SYDVKM.